This TCR beta chain was found in a study of Graves' ophthalmopathy and Graves' hyperthyroidism. Study information: No treatment had been given when peripheral blood was collected at initial diagnosis.

This clonotype was picked up many times. This CDR3 has 18 residues. The junction had 14 bases not matched to a gene; V was cut back by 6 bases and J by 2 bases. Scientists amplified the TCR beta CDR3 regions from RNA transcripts. First-round RT-PCR relied on HTBI primers, and a second-round multiplex PCR came next. A single record per CDR3 protein comes from TCRdb applying MiXCR to the multiplex PCR reads. The sample yields almost 400,000 distinct CDR3 sequences, around 18% seen once. V is TRBV12-3 or TRBV12-4 and J is TRBJ2-7, with TRBD2 matching over 12 bases. The TCR sequence derives from a young woman with Graves' ophthalmopathy. Sequenced input: peripheral blood. In DNA, the CDR3 is TGTGCCAGCAGCTTAAGGGCTAGCGGGAGGGCCCGAGCCTACGAGCAGTACTTC. Protein sequence: CASSLRASGRARAYEQYF.